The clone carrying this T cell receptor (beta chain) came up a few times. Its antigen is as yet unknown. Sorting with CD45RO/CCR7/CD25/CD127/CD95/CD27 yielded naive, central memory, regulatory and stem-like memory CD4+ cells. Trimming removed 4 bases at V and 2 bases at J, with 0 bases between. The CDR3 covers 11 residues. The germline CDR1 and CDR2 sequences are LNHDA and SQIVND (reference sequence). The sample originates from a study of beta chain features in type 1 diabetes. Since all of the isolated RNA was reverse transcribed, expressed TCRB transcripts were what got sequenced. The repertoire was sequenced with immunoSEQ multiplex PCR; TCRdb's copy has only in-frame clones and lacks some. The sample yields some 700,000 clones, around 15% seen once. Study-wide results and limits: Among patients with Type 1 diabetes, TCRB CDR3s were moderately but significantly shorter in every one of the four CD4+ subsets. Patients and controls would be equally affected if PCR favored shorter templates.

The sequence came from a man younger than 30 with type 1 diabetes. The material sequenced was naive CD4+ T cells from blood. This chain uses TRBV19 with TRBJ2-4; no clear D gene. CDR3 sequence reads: CASSTKNIQYF. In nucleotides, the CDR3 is TGTGCCAGTAGTACCAAAAACATTCAGTACTTC.